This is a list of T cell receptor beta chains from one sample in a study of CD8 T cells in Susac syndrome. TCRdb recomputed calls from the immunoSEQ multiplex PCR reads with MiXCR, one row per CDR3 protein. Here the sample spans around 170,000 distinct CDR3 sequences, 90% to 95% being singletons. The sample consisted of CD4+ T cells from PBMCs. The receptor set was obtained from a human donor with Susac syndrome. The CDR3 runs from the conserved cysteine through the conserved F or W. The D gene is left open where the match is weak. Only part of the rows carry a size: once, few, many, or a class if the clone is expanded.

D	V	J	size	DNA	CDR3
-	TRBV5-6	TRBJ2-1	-	TGTGCCAGCAGCTTTGGCCAATACAATGAGCAGTTCTTC	CASSFGQYNEQFF
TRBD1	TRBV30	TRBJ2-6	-	TGTGCCTGGAGTACAGGGGGCAGTGGGGCCAACGTCCTGACTTTC	CAWSTGGSGANVLTF
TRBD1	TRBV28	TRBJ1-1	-	TGTGCCAGCAGAGGGGGGGGCAGGGGGACTGAAGCTTTCTTT	CASRGGGRGTEAFF
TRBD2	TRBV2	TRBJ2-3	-	TGTGCCAGCAGTCCCGGGACTAGCGCAGATACGCAGTATTTT	CASSPGTSADTQYF
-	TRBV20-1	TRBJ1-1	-	TGCAGTGCTAGTATACTCTTGAACACTGAAGCTTTCTTT	CSASILLNTEAFF
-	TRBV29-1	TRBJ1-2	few	TGCAGCGTCGGGGAAGGCTACACCTTC	CSVGEGYTF
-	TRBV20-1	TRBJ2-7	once	TGCAGTGCTGGACCCGCGACATTCGGCGAGCAGTACTTC	CSAGPATFGEQYF
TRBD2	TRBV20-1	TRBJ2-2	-	TGCAGTGCGAACCGACTAGCGGCATCGAACACCGGGGAGCTGTTTTTT	CSANRLAASNTGELFF
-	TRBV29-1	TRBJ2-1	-	TGCAGCGTTGTGGGGGAAAACAATGAGCAGTTCTTC	CSVVGENNEQFF
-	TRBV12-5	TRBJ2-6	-	TGTGCTAGTGTTTTGTTGGTCAGCCGCTCTGGGGCCAACGTCCTGACTTTC	CASVLLVSRSGANVLTF
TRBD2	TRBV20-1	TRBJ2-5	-	TGCAGTGCCGCACCTCTAGCGGACCAAGAGACCCAGTACTTC	CSAAPLADQETQYF
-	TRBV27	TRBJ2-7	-	TGTGCCAGCACCCTAGGGGATGAAGCCTACGAGCAGTACTTC	CASTLGDEAYEQYF
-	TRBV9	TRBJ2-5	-	TGTGCCAGCAGCGTAGCTCCAGGGATCCAAGAGACCCAGTACTTC	CASSVAPGIQETQYF
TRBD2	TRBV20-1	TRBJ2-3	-	TGCAGTGCCATCCGACTAGCGGGGGTCGCAGATACGCAGTATTTT	CSAIRLAGVADTQYF
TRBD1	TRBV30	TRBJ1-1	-	TGTGCCTGGTCTCAGGGGGGGAACACTGAAGCTTTCTTT	CAWSQGGNTEAFF
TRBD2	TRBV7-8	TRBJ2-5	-	TGTGCCAGCAGCTTAATGGGCGGCGGGGGGGCCGCGGAGACCCAGTACTTC	CASSLMGGGGAAETQYF
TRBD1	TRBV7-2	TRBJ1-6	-	TGTGCCAGCAGCTTAGTATTTGGACAGGACAATAATTCACCCCTCCACTTT	CASSLVFGQDNNSPLHF
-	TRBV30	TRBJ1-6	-	TGTGCCTGGGCCCTGGGGCAGAACATCTATAATTCACCCCTCCACTTT	CAWALGQNIYNSPLHF
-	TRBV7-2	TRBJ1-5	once	TGTGCCAGCAGCTTAGTGGGGGGTAGCAATCAGCCCCAGCATTTT	CASSLVGGSNQPQHF
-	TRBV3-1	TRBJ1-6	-	TGTGCCAGCAGCCAAGCGAGGATGTGGGATTCACCCCTCCACTTT	CASSQARMWDSPLHF
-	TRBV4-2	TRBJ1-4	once	TGTGCCAGCAGCCAAGGGCCCTATGAAAAACTGTTTTTT	CASSQGPYEKLFF
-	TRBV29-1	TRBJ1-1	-	TGCAGCGCTCGAGAGTCAATGAACACTGAAGCTTTCTTT	CSARESMNTEAFF
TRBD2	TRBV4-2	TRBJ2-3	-	TGTGCCAGCAGCCAAGAACTAGCGGGGGGGCAGGATACGCAGTATTTT	CASSQELAGGQDTQYF
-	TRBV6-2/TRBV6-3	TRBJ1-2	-	TGTGCCAGCAGTGTACAGGGAGCCTATGGCTACACCTTC	CASSVQGAYGYTF
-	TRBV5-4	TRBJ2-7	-	TGTGCCAGCAGAGACAGGAGCTCCTACGAGCAGTACTTC	CASRDRSSYEQYF
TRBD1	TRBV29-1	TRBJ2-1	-	TGCAGCGCAGGACAGGGAATTGTGAATGAGCAGTTCTTC	CSAGQGIVNEQFF
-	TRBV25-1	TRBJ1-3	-	TGTGCCAGCAGTGATCCGGGGGCGCGAGGAAACACCATATATTTT	CASSDPGARGNTIYF
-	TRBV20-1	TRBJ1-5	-	TGCAGTGCTCCACTTTCTTCCGGGCTCCTAGGCGGGCCCCAGCATTTT	CSAPLSSGLLGGPQHF
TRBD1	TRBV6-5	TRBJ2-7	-	TGTGCCAGCAGGACAGGGGGCACGGGATCCTACGAGCAGTACTTC	CASRTGGTGSYEQYF
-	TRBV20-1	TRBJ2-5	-	TGCAGTGCTACTAGCGAAGCAGAGACCCAGTACTTC	CSATSEAETQYF
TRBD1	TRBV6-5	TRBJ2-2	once	TGTGCCAGCAGTTACTCACCTGGGACAGCGAACACCGGGGAGCTGTTTTTT	CASSYSPGTANTGELFF
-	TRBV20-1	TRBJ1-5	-	TGCAGTGCTGTCGACAGCCTCAATCAGCCCCAGCATTTT	CSAVDSLNQPQHF
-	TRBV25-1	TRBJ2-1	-	TGTGCCAGCAGTGATGGAGGGGGGGGGATTGAGCAGTTCTTC	CASSDGGGGIEQFF
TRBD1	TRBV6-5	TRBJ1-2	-	TGTGCCAGCAGAGAACAGGGGTACGGCTACACCTTC	CASREQGYGYTF
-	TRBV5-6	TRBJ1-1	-	TGTGCCAGCAGCTTGCTGGGGCAGAACACTGAAGCTTTCTTT	CASSLLGQNTEAFF
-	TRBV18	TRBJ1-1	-	TGTGCCAGCTCACCACAGAACACTGAAGCTTTCTTT	CASSPQNTEAFF
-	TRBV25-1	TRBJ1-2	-	TGTGCCAGCAGTGCGGACACTTCTGACTATGGCTACACCTTC	CASSADTSDYGYTF
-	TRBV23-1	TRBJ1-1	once	TGCGCCAGCAGATTCCTAGGGGCTAACACTGAAGCTTTCTTT	CASRFLGANTEAFF
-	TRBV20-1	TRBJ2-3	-	TGCAGTGCTAGAGACGGCAAAACAGATACGCAGTATTTT	CSARDGKTDTQYF
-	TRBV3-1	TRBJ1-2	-	TGTGCCAGCAGCCAAGAGGCAGCTCGGGGCTACACCTTC	CASSQEAARGYTF
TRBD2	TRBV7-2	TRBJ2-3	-	TGTGCCAGCAGCTTACTATCTGGTGGGGGGGGAAGCACAGATACGCAGTATTTT	CASSLLSGGGGSTDTQYF
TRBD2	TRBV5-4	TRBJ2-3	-	TGTGCCAGCAGCTTGGAGCTAGCGGGGAACACAGATACGCAGTATTTT	CASSLELAGNTDTQYF